This T cell receptor (beta chain) was captured in a study of blood T cell repertoires in COVID-19. For the study at large: The origin of the acute and convalescent COVID-19 samples was the United States, Italy and Spain.

CDR3 length: 17 amino acids. Trimming cost V 5 bases and J 0 bases, with 20 bases left between them. In germline, CDR1 is SGHTA, CDR2 FQGNSA. Authors' data handling: Amplification with reference gene primers provided the estimates of nucleated cell counts. The method was immunoSEQ multiplex PCR; TCRdb's version includes in-frame clones alone and lacks a portion of them. V, J and clone size reflect that table, while D and trimming were determined from the DNA. The sample lists 150,000 to 190,000 clones; approximately 80% were seen once. This clone was counted between two and nine times. The gene calls are TRBV7-2 and TRBJ2-7; possibly TRBD2 for D (6 bases). The receptor comes from a woman aged 50 to 65 with acute or convalescent COVID-19. Sequences were obtained from peripheral blood. The CDR3 is CASSQRIGGSSSYEQYF. In nucleotides, the CDR3 is TGTGCCAGCAGCCAGCGGATAGGAGGGAGCAGCTCCTACGAGCAGTACTTC.